This is a list of T cell receptor beta chains from one sample in a study of shared clonotypes between healthy human individuals. TCRdb's copy holds only in-frame clones and misses some; the assay was immunoSEQ multiplex PCR. The data hold a few million clones, with approximately 92% observed a single time. Material: naive CD4+ T cells sorted from blood. Every receptor here comes from a man aged 18-30 years in good health. Both conserved end residues are part of each CDR3. Clone size is given for some rows only: seen once, a few or many times, or a class if the clone is expanded.

-	TRBV11-3	CASSQTGDGGELFF
-	TRBV5-1	CASSLVGGITGELFF
-	TRBV4-1	CASSTGSTDTQYF
-	TRBV10-3	CAISDRHSNQPQHF
-	TRBV5-1	CASSLEGGEDTQYF
-	TRBV6-5	CASSYTGYNSPLHF
-	TRBV2	CASIVGQNYGYTF
-	TRBV28	CASSPAPGTGDTEAFF
-	TRBV6-5	CASSYGRLEQFF
-	TRBV9	CASSVGGASNQPQHF
-	TRBV6-6	CASSSPLRQGNYEQYF
-	TRBV5-1	CASSFPQGAGTEAFF
-	TRBV4-1	CASSRSRDFGNEKLFF
-	TRBV18	CAVAGNTEAFF
-	TRBV2	CASREQETQYF
once	TRBV28	CASSLPRQGLEGEQYF
-	TRBV9	CASSTSPGPKRETQYF
-	TRBV4-1	CASSLNAGAEAFF